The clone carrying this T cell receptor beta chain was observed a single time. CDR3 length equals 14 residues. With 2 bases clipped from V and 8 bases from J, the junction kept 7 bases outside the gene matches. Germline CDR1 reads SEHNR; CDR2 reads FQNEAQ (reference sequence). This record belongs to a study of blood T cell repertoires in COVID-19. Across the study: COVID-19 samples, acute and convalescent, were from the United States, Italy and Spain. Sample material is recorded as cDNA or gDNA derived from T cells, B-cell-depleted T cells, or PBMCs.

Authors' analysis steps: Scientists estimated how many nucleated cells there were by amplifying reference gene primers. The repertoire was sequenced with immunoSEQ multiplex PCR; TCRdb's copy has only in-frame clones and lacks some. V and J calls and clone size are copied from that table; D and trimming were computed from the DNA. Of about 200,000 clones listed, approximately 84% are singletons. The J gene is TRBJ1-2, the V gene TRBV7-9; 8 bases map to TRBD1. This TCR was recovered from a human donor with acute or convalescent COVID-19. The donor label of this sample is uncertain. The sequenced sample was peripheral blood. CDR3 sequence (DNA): TGTGCCAGCAGCTTAACAGGGGGAATCTTCGGCTACACCTTC. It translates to CASSLTGGIFGYTF.